This record concerns one T cell receptor (beta chain) sequence. The germline V gene encodes CDR1 SGHVS and CDR2 FQNEAQ. After removal of 5 bases from V and 7 bases from J, the junction contained 6 bases not matched to a gene. The CDR3 is 14 amino acids. The sample is drawn from a study of T cells in Graves' hyperthyroidism and ophthalmopathy. Using RNA transcripts as the source, TCR beta CDR3 regions were amplified. RT-PCR in the first round (using the HTBI primer set) targeted the TCR CDR3. TCRdb re-derived calls from the multiplex PCR reads in MiXCR, one entry per CDR3 protein. In the table there are over 650,000 distinct CDR3 sequences, around 15% of which are singletons. PBMCs were collected from a roughly 9.7 ml volume of fresh peripheral blood.

The sequence was collected from a man younger than 35 with Graves' hyperthyroidism. The J gene is TRBJ2-1, the V gene TRBV7-8, with TRBD2 matching 9 bases. Material: blood. CDR3 sequence reads: CASSPTSGTNEQFF. The CDR3 nucleotides read TGTGCCAGCAGCCCGACTAGCGGTACGAATGAGCAGTTCTTC.